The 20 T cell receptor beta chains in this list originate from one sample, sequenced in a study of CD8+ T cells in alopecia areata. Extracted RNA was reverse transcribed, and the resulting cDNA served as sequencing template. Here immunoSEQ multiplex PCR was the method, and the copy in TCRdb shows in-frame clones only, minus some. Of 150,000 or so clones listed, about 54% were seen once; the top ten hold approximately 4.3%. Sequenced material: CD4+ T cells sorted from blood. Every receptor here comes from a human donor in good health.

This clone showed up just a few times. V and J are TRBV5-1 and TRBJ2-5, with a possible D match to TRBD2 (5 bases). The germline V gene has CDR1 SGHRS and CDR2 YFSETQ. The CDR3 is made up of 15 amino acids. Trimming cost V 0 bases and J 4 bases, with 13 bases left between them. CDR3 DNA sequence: TGCGCCAGCAGCTTGGAGTCTCATGGAGGAGAGACCCAGTACTTC. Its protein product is CASSLESHGGETQYF.

CDR3 amino acids: CASSLVDRENTEAFF. CDR3 in DNA: TGTGCCAGCAGCTTGGTAGACAGGGAGAACACTGAAGCTTTCTTT. V is TRBV5-6 and J is TRBJ1-1, with 7 bases fitting TRBD1. V lost 0 bases, J lost 1 base, and 3 bases stayed unmatched. The length of the CDR3 is 15 residues. The germline V gene has CDR1 SGHDT and CDR2 YYEEEE. Using reference TRBV5-6 and TRBJ1-1 for the parts outside the CDR3, the full variable domain is DAGVTQSPTHLIKTRGQQVTLRCSPKSGHDTVSWYQQALGQGPQFIFQYYEEEERQRGNFPDRFSGHQFPNYSSELNVNALLLGDSALYLCASSLVDRENTEAFFGQGTRLTVV.

CDR3 nucleotides: TGCGCCAGCAGCCAAGGACGTTGGGCGAACCTAACACGGAATGAGCAGTTCTTC. Protein product: CASSQGRWANLTRNEQFF. The chain employs TRBV4-1 and TRBJ2-1; no reliable D call. The germline V and J ends were trimmed by 1 base and 7 bases, with 23 bases remaining between them. The CDR3 has 18 residues. Germline loops: CDR1 MGHRA, CDR2 YSYEKL.

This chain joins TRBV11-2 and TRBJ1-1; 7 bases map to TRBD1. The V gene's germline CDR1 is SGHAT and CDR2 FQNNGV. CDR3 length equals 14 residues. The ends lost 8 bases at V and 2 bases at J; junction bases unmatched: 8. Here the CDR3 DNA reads TGTGCCAGCCGTCAGGGGGGCGTAAACACTGAAGCTTTCTTT. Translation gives CASRQGGVNTEAFF.

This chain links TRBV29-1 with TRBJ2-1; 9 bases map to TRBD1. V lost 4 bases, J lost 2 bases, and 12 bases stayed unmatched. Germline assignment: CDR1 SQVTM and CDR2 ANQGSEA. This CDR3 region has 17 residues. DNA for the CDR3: TGCAGCGTTGCGTCCAGCGGGACAGGGAAGGCCTACAATGAGCAGTTCTTC. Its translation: CSVASSGTGKAYNEQFF.

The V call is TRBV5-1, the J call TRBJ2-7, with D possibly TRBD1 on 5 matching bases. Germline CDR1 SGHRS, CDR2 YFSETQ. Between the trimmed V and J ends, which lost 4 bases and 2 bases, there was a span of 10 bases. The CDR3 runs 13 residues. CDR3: CASSGQGAYEQYF. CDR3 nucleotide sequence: TGCGCCAGCAGCGGGCAGGGCGCCTACGAGCAGTACTTC.

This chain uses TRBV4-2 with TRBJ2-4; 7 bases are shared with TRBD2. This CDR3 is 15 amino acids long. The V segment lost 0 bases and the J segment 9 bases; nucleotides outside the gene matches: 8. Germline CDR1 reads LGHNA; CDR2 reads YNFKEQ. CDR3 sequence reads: CASSQDEGGPLIQYF. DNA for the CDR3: TGTGCCAGCAGCCAAGATGAGGGAGGGCCTCTCATTCAGTACTTC.

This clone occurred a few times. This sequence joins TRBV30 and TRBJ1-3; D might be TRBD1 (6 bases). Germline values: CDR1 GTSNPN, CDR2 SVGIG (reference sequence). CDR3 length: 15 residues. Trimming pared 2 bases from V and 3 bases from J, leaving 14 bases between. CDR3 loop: CAWSTAGGLGNTIYF. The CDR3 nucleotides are TGTGCCTGGAGTACCGCCGGGGGGCTTGGAAACACCATATATTTT.

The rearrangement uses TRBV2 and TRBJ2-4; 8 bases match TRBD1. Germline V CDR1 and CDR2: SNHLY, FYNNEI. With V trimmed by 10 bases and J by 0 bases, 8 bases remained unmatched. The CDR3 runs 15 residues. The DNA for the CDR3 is TGTGCCACCAGGACAGGGTCCGGAGCCAAAAACATTCAGTACTTC. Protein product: CATRTGSGAKNIQYF.

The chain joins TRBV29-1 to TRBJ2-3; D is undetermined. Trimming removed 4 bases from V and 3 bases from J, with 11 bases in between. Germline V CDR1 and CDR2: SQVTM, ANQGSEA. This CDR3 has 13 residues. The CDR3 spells CSVVGVGTDTQYF. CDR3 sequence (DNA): TGCAGCGTTGTTGGGGTGGGGACAGATACGCAGTATTTT.

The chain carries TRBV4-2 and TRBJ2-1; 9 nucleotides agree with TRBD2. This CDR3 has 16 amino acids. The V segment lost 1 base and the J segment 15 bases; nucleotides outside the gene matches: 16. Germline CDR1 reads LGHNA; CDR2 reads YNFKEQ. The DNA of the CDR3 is TGTGCCAGCAGCCAAGCTCCAGCGGGAGGAGCGGCAGAACGGTTCTTC. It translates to CASSQAPAGGAAERFF.

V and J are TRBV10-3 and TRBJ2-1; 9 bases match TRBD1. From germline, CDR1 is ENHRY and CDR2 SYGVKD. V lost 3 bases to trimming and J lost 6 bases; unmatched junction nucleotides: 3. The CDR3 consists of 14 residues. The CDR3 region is CAISERGQGNEQFF. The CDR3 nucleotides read TGTGCCATCAGTGAACGGGGACAGGGCAATGAGCAGTTCTTC.

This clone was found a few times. The CDR3 nucleotides read TGCGCCAGCAGTGATCCTAGCGGCACAGATACGCAGTATTTT. Residues: CASSDPSGTDTQYF. The chain couples TRBV10-1 to TRBJ2-3; a possible D gene is TRBD2 (6 bases). The CDR3 totals 14 residues. V gave up 3 bases and J gave up 1 base, with 8 bases separating them. Germline CDR1 and CDR2: WNHNN and SYGVQD (reference sequence).

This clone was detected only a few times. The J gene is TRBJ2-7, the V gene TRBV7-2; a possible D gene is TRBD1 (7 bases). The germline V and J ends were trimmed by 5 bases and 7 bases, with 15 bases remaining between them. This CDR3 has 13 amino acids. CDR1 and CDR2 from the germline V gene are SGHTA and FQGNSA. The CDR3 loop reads CASSIDRAGEQYF. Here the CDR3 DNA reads TGTGCCAGCAGCATAGACAGGGCGGGGGAGCAGTACTTC.

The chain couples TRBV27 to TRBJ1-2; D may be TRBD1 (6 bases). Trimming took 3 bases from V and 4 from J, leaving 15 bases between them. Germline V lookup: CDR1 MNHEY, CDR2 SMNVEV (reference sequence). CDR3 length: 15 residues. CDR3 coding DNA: TGTGCCAGCAGTTTCTACAGGGATAAGAGCTATGGCTACACCTTC. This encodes CASSFYRDKSYGYTF.

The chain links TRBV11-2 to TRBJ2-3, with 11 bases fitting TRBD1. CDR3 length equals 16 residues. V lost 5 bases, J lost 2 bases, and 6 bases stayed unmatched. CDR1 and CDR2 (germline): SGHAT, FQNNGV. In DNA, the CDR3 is TGTGCCAGCAGCCCTGGACAGGGGGCCCACACAGATACGCAGTATTTT. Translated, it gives CASSPGQGAHTDTQYF. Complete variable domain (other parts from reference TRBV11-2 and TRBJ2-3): EAGVAQSPRYKIIEKRQSVAFWCNPISGHATLYWYQQILGQGPKLLIQFQNNGVVDDSQLPKDRFSAERLKGVDSTLKIQPAKLEDSAVYLCASSPGQGAHTDTQYFGPGTRLTVL.

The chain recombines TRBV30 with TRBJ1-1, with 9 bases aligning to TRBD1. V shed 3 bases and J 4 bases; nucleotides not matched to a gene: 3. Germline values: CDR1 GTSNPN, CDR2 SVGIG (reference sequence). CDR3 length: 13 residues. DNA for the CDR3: TGTGCCTGGAGGACAGGGGGAACCACTGAAGCTTTCTTT. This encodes CAWRTGGTTEAFF. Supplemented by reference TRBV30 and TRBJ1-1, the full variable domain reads SQTIHQWPATLVQPVGSPLSLECTVEGTSNPNLYWYRQAAGRGLQLLFYSVGIGQISSEVPQNLSASRPQDRQFILSSKKLLLSDSGFYLCAWRTGGTTEAFFGQGTRLTVV.

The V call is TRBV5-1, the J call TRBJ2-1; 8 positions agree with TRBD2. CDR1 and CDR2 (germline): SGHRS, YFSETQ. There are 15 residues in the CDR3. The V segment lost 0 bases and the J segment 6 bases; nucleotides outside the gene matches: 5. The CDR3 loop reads CASSLASGGSNEQFF. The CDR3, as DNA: TGCGCCAGCAGCTTGGCCAGCGGGGGAAGCAATGAGCAGTTCTTC.

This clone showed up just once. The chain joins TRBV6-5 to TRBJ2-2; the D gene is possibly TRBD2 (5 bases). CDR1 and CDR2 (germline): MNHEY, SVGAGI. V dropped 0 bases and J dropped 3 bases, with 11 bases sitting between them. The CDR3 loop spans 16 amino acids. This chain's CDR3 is CASSYSFGEYTGELFF. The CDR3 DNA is TGTGCCAGCAGTTACTCGTTTGGGGAGTACACCGGGGAGCTGTTTTTT.

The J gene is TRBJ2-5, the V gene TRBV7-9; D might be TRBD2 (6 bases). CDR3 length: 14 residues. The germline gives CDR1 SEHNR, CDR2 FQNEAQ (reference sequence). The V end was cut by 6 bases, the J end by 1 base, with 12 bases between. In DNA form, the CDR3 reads TGTGCCAGCAGTTTCCAGGGACTCCAAGAGACCCAGTACTTC. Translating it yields CASSFQGLQETQYF.